This TCR beta chain was identified in a study of PD-1 blockade in classical Hodgkin lymphoma. Whole-study findings and limits: Exclusion covered patients beginning nivolumab under 1 year post-ASCT. Newly diagnosed patients had baseline TCR diversity that was reportedly lower than that of healthy donors.

Profiling relied on immunoSEQ multiplex PCR, and the TCRdb table lists in-frame clones only, not all of them. The repertoire holds nearly 60,000 clones, with around 93% as singletons. With respect to this clone: Its target is unknown.

Relapses following autologous stem cell transplantation were seen in all patients, with brentuximab vedotin exposure varying. Patients' outcomes at their best amounted to complete response, partial response or progressive disease. The clonotype originates from a human donor with classical Hodgkin lymphoma. This specimen was peripheral blood mononuclear cells (PBMCs), taken before the second cycle of nivolumab.

CDR3 sequence reads: CASSPGQGTTYEQYF. The CDR3 DNA reads as TGTGCCAGCAGCCCGGGTCAGGGTACAACCTACGAGCAGTACTTC. The gene calls are TRBV7-6 and TRBJ2-7; D perhaps matches TRBD1 (5 bases). The V gene's germline CDR1 is SGHVS and CDR2 FNYEAQ. Trimming pared 5 bases from V and 2 bases from J, leaving 16 bases between. The CDR3 has 15 amino acids. The full variable domain, completed using reference TRBV7-6 and TRBJ2-7, is GAGVSQSPRYKVTKRGQDVALRCDPISGHVSLYWYRQALGQGPEFLTYFNYEAQQDKSGLPNDRFSAERPEGSISTLTIQRTEQRDSAMYRCASSPGQGTTYEQYFGPGTRLTVT.